The 24 T cell receptor beta chains below were found in one sample sequenced in a study of cytomegalovirus exposure and HLA in healthy donors. The primer mix had 60 Vbeta and 13 Jbeta primers. Sequencing used immunoSEQ multiplex PCR; TCRdb keeps in-frame clones, though not all of them. Of about 130,000 clones detected, roughly 70% appear once; the ten largest clones hold 3% to 5%. Source material: PBMCs. These receptors came from a man in his forties or fifties in good health and CMV-seropositive.

This clone came up once. The genes are TRBV29-1 and TRBJ2-2, with 7 bases that match TRBD2. The CDR3 spans 14 residues. Germline lookup yields CDR1 SQVTM and CDR2 ANQGSEA. V shed 6 bases, J shed 1 base, and the junction held 5 bases outside the gene matches. The CDR3 is CSVAWGGNTGELFF. In nucleotides, the CDR3 is TGCAGCGTGGCCTGGGGGGGGAACACCGGGGAGCTGTTTTTT.

V usage is TRBV5-8 and J usage is TRBJ1-5; 10 bases agree with TRBD1. V lost 4 bases, J lost 4 bases, and 5 bases stayed unmatched. The CDR3 runs to 15 residues. Germline V CDR1 and CDR2: SGHTS, YDEGEE. The CDR3 protein is CASSTGTGVNQPQHF. CDR3 coding DNA: TGTGCCAGCAGCACCGGGACAGGGGTAAATCAGCCCCAGCATTTT.

This clone was found a few times. J is TRBJ2-5 and V is TRBV9; D is perhaps TRBD1 (6 bases). V shed 5 bases and J shed 5 bases, with 10 bases lying between them. Germline loops: CDR1 SGDLS, CDR2 YYNGEE. CDR3 length equals 12 residues. CDR3 loop: CASSYRGETQYF. The CDR3 region has the DNA TGTGCCAGCAGTTATAGGGGGGAGACCCAGTACTTC.

The CDR3 here is CASSSTPPRGNEQFF. The CDR3 DNA reads TGTGCCAGCAGTTCGACGCCGCCCAGGGGAAATGAGCAGTTCTTC. The rearrangement joins TRBV7-2 to TRBJ2-1; D possibly corresponds to TRBD1 (6 bases). The CDR3 sequence is 15 residues long. V lost 6 bases to trimming and J lost 7 bases, with 19 bases between them. Germline V CDR1 and CDR2: SGHTA, FQGNSA. The complete variable domain, with remaining parts taken from reference TRBV7-2 and TRBJ2-1, reads GAGVSQSPSNKVTEKGKDVELRCDPISGHTALYWYRQSLGQGLEFLIYFQGNSAPDKSGLPSDRFSAERTGGSVSTLTIQRTQQEDSAVYLCASSSTPPRGNEQFFGPGTRLTVL.

The J gene is TRBJ2-6, the V gene TRBV5-1; TRBD1 matches at 8 bases. The ends lost 3 bases at V and 8 bases at J; junction bases unmatched: 4. CDR3 length: 14 residues. Germline lookup yields CDR1 SGHRS and CDR2 YFSETQ. The CDR3 DNA is TGCGCCAGCAGCTCCCAGGGGGCTCCCAACGTCCTGACTTTC. Amino acid sequence: CASSSQGAPNVLTF.

This chain connects TRBV6-5 to TRBJ2-3; D possibly corresponds to TRBD2 (6 bases). Germline-derived CDR1 and CDR2 are MNHEY and SVGAGI. The V end lost 2 bases, the J end lost 4 bases, and 13 bases lay between the germline ends. The CDR3 extends over 15 amino acids. CDR3 region: CASSYGGGVSDTQYF. For the CDR3, the DNA is TGTGCCAGCAGTTACGGGGGAGGTGTGTCAGATACGCAGTATTTT.

The chain combines TRBV7-8 with TRBJ1-4, with 7 bases lining up with TRBD1. The germline V gene encodes CDR1 SGHVS and CDR2 FQNEAQ. The V segment lost 1 base and the J segment 0 bases; nucleotides outside the gene matches: 11. This CDR3 has 19 amino acids. The CDR3 here is CASSLGQGVPLSTNEKLFF. The CDR3 DNA sequence: TGTGCCAGCAGCTTAGGGCAGGGGGTCCCACTTTCAACTAATGAAAAACTGTTTTTT.

CDR3 sequence: CASSHRTSGGRETQYF. The DNA of the CDR3 is TGTGCCAGCAGTCACAGGACTAGCGGGGGAAGGGAGACCCAGTACTTC. V and J are TRBV27 and TRBJ2-5, with TRBD2 identical over 13 bases. Per germline, CDR1 MNHEY and CDR2 SMNVEV (reference sequence). The CDR3 is made up of 16 amino acids. V lost 5 bases to trimming and J lost 5 bases; unmatched junction nucleotides: 8.

J is TRBJ2-1 and V is TRBV28, with TRBD2 matching over 13 bases. Germline V gives CDR1 MDHEN, CDR2 SYDVKM. CDR3 size: 14 residues. V was pared by 2 bases and J by 9 bases, with 1 base of the junction left unmatched. CDR3 sequence: CASSLGLAGAEQFF. The CDR3 DNA follows: TGTGCCAGCAGTTTAGGACTAGCGGGAGCTGAGCAGTTCTTC.

The chain is built from TRBV7-2 and TRBJ1-2, with unresolved D. Per the germline V gene, CDR1 is SGHTA and CDR2 is FQGNSA. This CDR3 contains 16 residues. Trimming left V 3 bases short and J 0 bases short, with 14 bases between. CDR3 region: CASSLWELTANYGYTF. Here the CDR3 DNA reads TGTGCCAGCAGCTTGTGGGAGCTTACAGCTAACTATGGCTACACCTTC. Supplemented by reference TRBV7-2 and TRBJ1-2, the full variable domain reads GAGVSQSPSNKVTEKGKDVELRCDPISGHTALYWYRQSLGQGLEFLIYFQGNSAPDKSGLPSDRFSAERTGGSVSTLTIQRTQQEDSAVYLCASSLWELTANYGYTFGSGTRLTVV.

This chain uses TRBV6-1 with TRBJ2-5, with D unresolved. Germline V gene sequence: CDR1 MNHNS, CDR2 SASEGT. V gave up 3 bases and J gave up 0 bases, with 8 bases separating them. This CDR3 region has 14 residues. The CDR3 sequence: CASSDRFDQETQYF. In DNA form, the CDR3 reads TGTGCCAGCAGTGATCGTTTCGACCAAGAGACCCAGTACTTC.

The V gene is TRBV19, the J gene TRBJ1-6, with D uncertain. The CDR3 contains 14 residues. Germline V CDR1 and CDR2: LNHDA, SQIVND (reference sequence). V lost 3 bases and J lost 8, with 11 bases in between. The CDR3 spells CASSIASVDSPLHF. The CDR3 DNA reads TGTGCCAGTAGTATTGCCTCAGTGGATTCACCCCTCCACTTT.

This clone was detected once. CDR3: CASSVERAVLVNEQFF. The CDR3 nucleotides are TGTGCCAGCAGCGTAGAGCGGGCGGTCCTTGTTAATGAGCAGTTCTTC. J is TRBJ2-1 and V is TRBV7-8; a weak D match, TRBD2 (6 bases). V shed 5 bases and J shed 7 bases, with 21 bases lying between them. The length of the CDR3 is 16 residues. Germline loops: CDR1 SGHVS, CDR2 FQNEAQ.

The CDR3 reads CASSLGRGGAVKTQYF. CDR3 DNA sequence: TGTGCCAGCAGCCTTGGCCGCGGGGGGGCTGTAAAGACCCAGTACTTC. J is TRBJ2-5 and V is TRBV5-4, with 9 positions matching TRBD2. In germline, CDR1 is SGHNT, CDR2 YYREEE (reference sequence). With V trimmed by 4 bases and J by 6 bases, 13 bases remained unmatched. This CDR3 has 16 amino acids.

The rearrangement links TRBV6-5 to TRBJ1-5, with TRBD1 as a possible D gene (6 bases). CDR1 and CDR2 from the germline V gene are MNHEY and SVGAGI. Trimming pared 4 bases from V and 6 bases from J, leaving 13 bases between. This CDR3 is built from 14 residues. The CDR3 DNA sequence: TGTGCCAGCAGTTCACAGGGTTTCGGTCAGCCCCAGCATTTT. Translated, it gives CASSSQGFGQPQHF.

This chain joins TRBV6-5 and TRBJ2-5; 8 positions agree with TRBD2. From germline, CDR1 is MNHEY and CDR2 SVGAGI. The CDR3 is 14 residues long. V was pared by 4 bases and J by 3 bases, with 4 bases of the junction left unmatched. CDR3 DNA sequence: TGTGCCAGCAGTTTCCGTAGCGGGAAAGAGACCCAGTACTTC. Protein: CASSFRSGKETQYF.

The chain combines TRBV7-9 with TRBJ2-3; TRBD1 might be the D (5 bases). Trimming removed 4 bases from V and 4 bases from J, with 15 bases in between. CDR3 length: 15 residues. Germline values: CDR1 SEHNR, CDR2 FQNEAQ (reference sequence). CDR3 amino acids: CASSSYRRRSDTQYF. In nucleotides, the CDR3 is TGTGCCAGCAGCTCCTACAGGCGCCGGTCAGATACGCAGTATTTT.

The chain joins TRBV7-9 to TRBJ2-7; D possibly corresponds to TRBD2 (6 bases). Germline V CDR1 and CDR2: SEHNR, FQNEAQ (reference sequence). CDR3 length equals 13 residues. V was cut by 1 base and J by 7 bases, with 11 bases left in between. Written as DNA, the CDR3 is TGTGCCAGCAGCTTAGGGGCCAGCGGGGAGCAGTACTTC. Protein sequence: CASSLGASGEQYF.

The rearrangement links TRBV7-2 to TRBJ2-3; 9 bases line up with TRBD2. In germline, CDR1 is SGHTA, CDR2 FQGNSA. CDR3 length: 14 amino acids. With V trimmed by 1 base and J by 6 bases, 2 bases remained unmatched. The CDR3 protein is CASSLGLAGDTQYF. The CDR3 DNA is TGTGCCAGCAGCTTAGGGCTAGCGGGGGATACGCAGTATTTT.

The V call is TRBV30, the J call TRBJ1-2; D is possibly TRBD1 (6 bases). V lost 8 bases and J 4 bases, leaving 14 bases between the germline ends. The CDR3 is 12 residues long. Germline V gives CDR1 GTSNPN, CDR2 SVGIG (reference sequence). CDR3 protein: CALQGFVYGYTF. The DNA of the CDR3 is TGTGCCCTACAGGGCTTCGTCTATGGCTACACCTTC.

In its sample, this clone was seen many times. The V call is TRBV5-1, the J call TRBJ1-3; 9 positions match TRBD1. Germline V lookup: CDR1 SGHRS, CDR2 YFSETQ. Trimming removed 3 bases from V and 0 bases from J; junction bases left unmatched: 10. CDR3 length: 18 amino acids. The CDR3 sequence is CASSSTPGQGSSGNTIYF. DNA of the CDR3: TGCGCCAGCAGCTCTACCCCGGGACAGGGCTCCTCTGGAAACACCATATATTTT.

Here the CDR3 DNA reads TGTGCCAGCAGGTTTGGACAGACTAGCACAGATACGCAGTATTTT. Protein sequence: CASRFGQTSTDTQYF. This rearrangement joins TRBV25-1 to TRBJ2-3, with D maybe TRBD1 (6 bases). From germline, CDR1 is MGHDK and CDR2 SYGVNS. This CDR3 spans 15 amino acids. V was clipped by 6 bases and J by 0 bases, with 13 bases between them.

This clone was recorded a few times. The V gene is TRBV6-5, the J gene TRBJ2-7; 7 bases are shared with TRBD1. The trim removed 2 bases at V and 6 bases at J, leaving 7 bases unmatched. The CDR3 is 14 amino acids. CDR1 is MNHEY, CDR2 SVGAGI, per germline. The CDR3 reads CASSYGTGVGEQYF. For the CDR3, the DNA is TGTGCCAGCAGTTACGGTACAGGGGTTGGCGAGCAGTACTTC.

The chain carries TRBV28 and TRBJ2-7; maybe TRBD2 (6 bases). The germline V gene has CDR1 MDHEN and CDR2 SYDVKM. The CDR3 runs 14 residues. Trimming cost V 3 bases and J 3 bases, with 12 bases left between them. The CDR3, as DNA: TGTGCCAGCAGTTTTGGGCAGGGAGGCTACGAGCAGTACTTC. It is translated as CASSFGQGGYEQYF.